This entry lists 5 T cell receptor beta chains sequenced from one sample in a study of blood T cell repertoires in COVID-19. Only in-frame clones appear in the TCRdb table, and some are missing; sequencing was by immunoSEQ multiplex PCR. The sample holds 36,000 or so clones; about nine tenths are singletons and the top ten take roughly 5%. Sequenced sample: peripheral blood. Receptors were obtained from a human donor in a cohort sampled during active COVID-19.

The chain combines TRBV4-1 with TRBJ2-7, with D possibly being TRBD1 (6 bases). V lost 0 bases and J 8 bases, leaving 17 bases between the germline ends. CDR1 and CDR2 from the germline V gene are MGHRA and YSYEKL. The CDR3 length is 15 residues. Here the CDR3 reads CASSQEGRGVRQQYF. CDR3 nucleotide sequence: TGCGCCAGCAGCCAAGAGGGCAGGGGAGTACGTCAGCAGTACTTC.

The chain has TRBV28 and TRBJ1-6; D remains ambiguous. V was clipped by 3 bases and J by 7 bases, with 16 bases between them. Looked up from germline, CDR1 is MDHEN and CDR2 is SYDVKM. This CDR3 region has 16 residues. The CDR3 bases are TGTGCCAGCAGTTTCCCTCCCGCATTCGGGAATTCACCCCTCCACTTT. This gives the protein CASSFPPAFGNSPLHF. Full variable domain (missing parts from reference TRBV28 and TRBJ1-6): DVKVTQSSRYLVKRTGEKVFLECVQDMDHENMFWYRQDPGLGLRLIYFSYDVKMKEKGDIPEGYSVSREKKERFSLILESASTNQTSMYLCASSFPPAFGNSPLHFGNGTRLTVT.

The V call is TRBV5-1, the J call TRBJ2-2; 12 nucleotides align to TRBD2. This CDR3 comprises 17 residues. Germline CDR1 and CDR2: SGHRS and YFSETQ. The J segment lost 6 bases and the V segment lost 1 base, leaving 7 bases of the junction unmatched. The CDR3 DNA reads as TGCGCCAGCAGCTTGATTCCGACTAGCGGGAGCTCCGGGGAGCTGTTTTTT. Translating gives CASSLIPTSGSSGELFF. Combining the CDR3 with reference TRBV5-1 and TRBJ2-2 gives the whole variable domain KAGVTQTPRYLIKTRGQQVTLSCSPISGHRSVSWYQQTPGQGLQFLFEYFSETQRNKGNFPGRFSGRQFSNSRSEMNVSTLELGDSALYLCASSLIPTSGSSGELFFGEGSRLTVL.

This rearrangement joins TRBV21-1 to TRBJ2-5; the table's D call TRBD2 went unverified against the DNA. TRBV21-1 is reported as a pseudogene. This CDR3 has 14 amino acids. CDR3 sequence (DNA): TGTGCCAGCAGCACCGGACTCAGACAAGAGACCCAGTACTTC. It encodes CASSTGLRQETQYF.

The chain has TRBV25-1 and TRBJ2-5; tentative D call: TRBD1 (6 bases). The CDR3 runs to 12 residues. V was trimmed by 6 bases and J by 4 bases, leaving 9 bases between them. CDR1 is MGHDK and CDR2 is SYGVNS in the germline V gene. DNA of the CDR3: TGTGCCAGCAGAGGGACACGAGAGACCCAGTACTTC. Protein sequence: CASRGTRETQYF.